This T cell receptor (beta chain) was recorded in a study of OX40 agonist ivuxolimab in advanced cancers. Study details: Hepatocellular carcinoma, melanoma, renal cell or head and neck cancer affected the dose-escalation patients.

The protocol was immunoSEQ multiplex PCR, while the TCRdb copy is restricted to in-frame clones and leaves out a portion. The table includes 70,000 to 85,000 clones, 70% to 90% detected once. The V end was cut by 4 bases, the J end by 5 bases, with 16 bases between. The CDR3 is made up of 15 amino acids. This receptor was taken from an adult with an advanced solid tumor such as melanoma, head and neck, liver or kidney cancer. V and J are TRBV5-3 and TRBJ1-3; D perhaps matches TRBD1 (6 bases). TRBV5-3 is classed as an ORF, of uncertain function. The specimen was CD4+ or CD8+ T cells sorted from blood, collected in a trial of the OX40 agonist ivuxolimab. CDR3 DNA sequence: TGTGCCAGAAGCCCCCGACAGGCTCGGAGAAACACCATATATTTT. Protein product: CARSPRQARRNTIYF.